Presented here are 9 T cell receptor beta chains from one specimen sequenced in a study of blood T cells in healthy people across ages. A J-beta primer mix and a sample-barcoded 5' primer were used in a second PCR of roughly 6 to 11 cycles. TCRdb used MiXCR to reprocess the 5' RACE reads, holding one entry per CDR3 protein. The sample contains around 800,000 distinct CDR3 sequences, around 50% of which appear only once. Sequencing input: blood. The receptors here all came from a man at least 80 years old in good health.

The rearrangement links TRBV7-2 to TRBJ1-2, with D possibly matching TRBD1 (6 bases). The CDR3 totals 14 residues. Deletions cut 1 base from V and 4 bases from J, with 10 bases between. Germline CDR1 SGHTA, CDR2 FQGNSA. CDR3 sequence (DNA): TGTGCCAGCAGCTTAGGGACAGCATCCTATGGCTACACCTTC. Amino acid sequence: CASSLGTASYGYTF.

Only a few counts were recorded for this clonotype. The chain employs TRBV4-2 and TRBJ2-3; D call uncertain. There are 16 residues in the CDR3. Trimming took off 0 bases at V and 7 bases at J, with 17 bases between the two ends. Germline CDR1 is LGHNA and CDR2 is YNFKEQ. CDR3 in amino acids: CASSQDQRSGKNTQYF. CDR3 nucleotide sequence: TGTGCCAGCAGCCAAGATCAACGGTCCGGTAAGAATACGCAGTATTTT.

The rearrangement links TRBV9 to TRBJ2-1; perhaps TRBD2 as D (5 bases). This CDR3 spans 16 amino acids. V was shortened by 0 bases and J by 7 bases, with 17 bases between the two germline ends. The germline gives CDR1 SGDLS, CDR2 YYNGEE. The CDR3 nucleotides read TGTGCCAGCAGCGTAGAGGAAATAGCGAGGAGGAATGAGCAGTTCTTC. Translated, it gives CASSVEEIARRNEQFF.

This clonotype was seen more than once but under ten times. The chain joins TRBV20-1 to TRBJ2-1, with 10 bases lining up with TRBD2. Germline V gives CDR1 DFQATT, CDR2 SNEGSKA (reference sequence). The CDR3 has 16 amino acids. Trimming cost V 6 bases and J 4 bases; bases outside gene matches: 12. The chain's CDR3 is CSASTLGTSVYNEQFF. CDR3 coding DNA: TGCAGTGCCTCCACCCTAGGGACTAGCGTTTACAATGAGCAGTTCTTC.

This clonotype has a handful of counts. Here the CDR3 DNA reads TGTGCCAGCAGTTTTGTCCCTCTCGATCGGTCGGAGCAGTTCTTC. Its protein is CASSFVPLDRSEQFF. The chain employs TRBV6-2 or TRBV6-3 and TRBJ2-1; D uncertain. The CDR3 has 15 amino acids. V gave up 4 bases and J gave up 10 bases, with 20 bases separating them. Germline V gene lookup returns CDR1 MNHEY and CDR2 SVGEGT.

The chain couples TRBV5-4 to TRBJ2-1; 11 bases line up with TRBD2. The CDR3 covers 15 residues. The germline V gene has CDR1 SGHNT and CDR2 YYREEE (reference sequence). Trimming at V came to 3 bases and at J to 7 bases, leaving 6 bases not matched to a gene. The CDR3 nucleotides are TGTGCCAGCAGCTCGCTTCCTAGCGGGAGGAATGAGCAGTTCTTC. This codes for CASSSLPSGRNEQFF.

This clonotype has only a few counts. The V and J genes are TRBV5-1 and TRBJ2-1; TRBD1 aligns across 7 bases. Germline CDR1 SGHRS, CDR2 YFSETQ. The V and J ends lost 4 bases and 2 bases, in that order; junction bases with no gene match: 9. CDR3 length: 16 residues. The CDR3: CASSEGQVRAYNEQFF. In DNA form, the CDR3 reads TGCGCCAGCAGCGAAGGACAGGTTAGGGCCTACAATGAGCAGTTCTTC.

The CDR3 region is CAISDGGAEKLFF. In DNA form, the CDR3 reads TGTGCCATTTCGGACGGGGGGGCTGAAAAACTGTTTTTT. The V and J genes are TRBV10-3 and TRBJ1-4; a weak D match, TRBD1 (6 bases). The V gene lost 9 bases and the J gene lost 7 bases, with 15 bases spanning the gap. The germline V gene has CDR1 ENHRY and CDR2 SYGVKD. The CDR3 is 13 amino acids.

The J gene is TRBJ1-1, the V gene TRBV6-1; D not resolved. CDR3 length: 13 residues. CDR1 MNHNS and CDR2 SASEGT come from the germline V gene. V was pared by 4 bases and J by 3 bases, with 9 bases between. The CDR3 region is CASSGQTYTEAFF. The DNA of the CDR3 is TGTGCCAGCAGTGGACAAACGTACACTGAAGCTTTCTTT.